In this sample, the clone carrying this TCR beta chain turned up many times. This entry belongs to a study of identical twins. TCRdb analysed the 5' RACE reads with MiXCR anew, one entry per CDR3 protein. The table has 570,000 or so distinct CDR3 sequences, roughly 9.5% seen once. The same sample was also studied in work on yellow fever vaccine responses in identical twins.

The sequence derives from a young woman in good health. The material sequenced was PBMCs.

CDR3 sequence: CASSLRSLPSPDTQYF. The CDR3 DNA reads TGTGCCAGCAGCTTACGGTCTCTTCCATCCCCAGATACGCAGTATTTT. The chain has TRBV7-2 and TRBJ2-3; unclear D gene. Per germline, CDR1 SGHTA and CDR2 FQGNSA. The CDR3 runs to 16 residues. With 2 bases removed from V and 4 bases from J, the gap between germline ends came to 16 bases.